A single sample gave rise to the 10 T cell receptor beta chains below, sequenced in a study of blood T cell repertoires in COVID-19. This table comes from immunoSEQ multiplex PCR, and its TCRdb copy is limited to in-frame clones, with some not included. The sample lists 200,000 to 250,000 clones; roughly 83% were seen once. The sequencing input was peripheral blood. Every receptor here comes from a woman between 50 and 59 years old with acute or convalescent COVID-19.

This sequence joins TRBV19 and TRBJ2-2; the D is unclear. Germline CDR1 and CDR2: LNHDA and SQIVND (reference sequence). The V end lost 3 bases, the J end lost 2 bases, and 7 bases lay between the germline ends. The CDR3 spans 14 residues. CDR3 in DNA: TGTGCCAGTAGTATCCCAGGTAACACCGGGGAGCTGTTTTTT. Amino acids: CASSIPGNTGELFF.

This chain connects TRBV5-1 to TRBJ2-2; 10 bases fit TRBD2. The J segment lost 7 bases and the V segment lost 0 bases, leaving 9 bases of the junction unmatched. CDR1 is SGHRS and CDR2 is YFSETQ in the germline V gene. This CDR3 region has 17 residues. The CDR3 here is CASSLARTSGLYGELFF. The CDR3 bases are TGCGCCAGCAGCTTGGCAAGGACTAGCGGATTGTACGGGGAGCTGTTTTTT.

This clone showed up just a few times. The chain has TRBV18 and TRBJ1-4; D is ambiguous. V lost 3 bases to trimming and J lost 3 bases, with 8 bases between them. CDR1 and CDR2 (germline): KGHSH, LQKENI. The CDR3 totals 14 residues. CDR3 bases: TGTGCCAGCTCACCCGGACTTTCTAATGAAAAACTGTTTTTT. Protein product: CASSPGLSNEKLFF.

The chain employs TRBV27 and TRBJ2-7, with D perhaps matching TRBD2 (6 bases). This CDR3 comprises 13 residues. Germline V gene data show CDR1 as MNHEY and CDR2 as SMNVEV (reference sequence). V was cut by 6 bases and J by 2 bases, with 11 bases left in between. The CDR3: CASSWRETYEQYF. The CDR3, as DNA: TGTGCCAGCAGCTGGAGGGAAACCTACGAGCAGTACTTC.

This clone was seen just once. The V and J genes are TRBV6-5 and TRBJ2-1, with 8 bases matching TRBD2. The CDR3 runs to 12 residues. CDR1 and CDR2 from the germline V gene are MNHEY and SVGAGI. Trimming removed 7 bases from V and 8 bases from J; junction bases left unmatched: 4. The CDR3 nucleotides read TGTGCCAGCATTACGGGAGGGTATGAGCAGTTCTTC. Its translation is CASITGGYEQFF.

The chain carries TRBV19 and TRBJ2-2; perhaps TRBD1 as D (6 bases). Germline CDR1 reads LNHDA; CDR2 reads SQIVND (reference sequence). There are 14 residues in the CDR3. The V end lost 10 bases, the J end lost 5 bases, and 17 bases lay between the germline ends. The CDR3 bases are TGTGCCACGTCAGGGGCATTTGGAACCGGGGAGCTGTTTTTT. Its translation is CATSGAFGTGELFF. Looking up the rest from reference TRBV19 and TRBJ2-2 gives the full variable domain: DGGITQSPKYLFRKEGQNVTLSCEQNLNHDAMYWYRQDPGQGLRLIYYSQIVNDFQKGDIAEGYSVSREKKESFPLTVTSAQKNPTAFYLCATSGAFGTGELFFGEGSRLTVL.

The rearrangement uses TRBV7-9 and TRBJ2-7, with D possibly being TRBD2 (5 bases). CDR3 length: 11 amino acids. Germline V gene data show CDR1 as SEHNR and CDR2 as FQNEAQ (reference sequence). V dropped 5 bases and J dropped 3 bases, with 5 bases sitting between them. The CDR3 bases are TGTGCCAGCAGCCGGGACTACGAGCAGTACTTC. Encoded protein: CASSRDYEQYF.

J is TRBJ2-3 and V is TRBV5-4; a possible D gene is TRBD2 (5 bases). The CDR3 runs to 14 residues. Germline CDR1 is SGHNT and CDR2 is YYREEE (reference sequence). The ends were cut back, 3 bases at V and 4 bases at J, with 12 bases in the middle. In DNA, the CDR3 is TGTGCCAGCAGCTGGGAGTCCGGGTCAGATACGCAGTATTTT. It yields the protein CASSWESGSDTQYF.

The V call is TRBV5-1, the J call TRBJ2-5, with 9 bases matching TRBD1. This CDR3 contains 16 residues. The V gene's germline CDR1 is SGHRS and CDR2 YFSETQ. Unmatched junction bases numbered 4, after V lost 0 bases and J lost 1 base. CDR3 loop: CASSLAPTGGQETQYF. In nucleotides, the CDR3 is TGCGCCAGCAGCTTGGCCCCGACAGGGGGCCAAGAGACCCAGTACTTC.

The chain carries TRBV5-4 and TRBJ2-1; 9 bases agree with TRBD1. CDR3 length equals 17 residues. Germline assignment: CDR1 SGHNT and CDR2 YYREEE (reference sequence). Trimming at V came to 0 bases and at J to 2 bases, leaving 6 bases not matched to a gene. CDR3 bases: TGTGCCAGCAGCTTGGGGGGGGGACAGGGCCCCTACAATGAGCAGTTCTTC. Translation gives CASSLGGGQGPYNEQFF.